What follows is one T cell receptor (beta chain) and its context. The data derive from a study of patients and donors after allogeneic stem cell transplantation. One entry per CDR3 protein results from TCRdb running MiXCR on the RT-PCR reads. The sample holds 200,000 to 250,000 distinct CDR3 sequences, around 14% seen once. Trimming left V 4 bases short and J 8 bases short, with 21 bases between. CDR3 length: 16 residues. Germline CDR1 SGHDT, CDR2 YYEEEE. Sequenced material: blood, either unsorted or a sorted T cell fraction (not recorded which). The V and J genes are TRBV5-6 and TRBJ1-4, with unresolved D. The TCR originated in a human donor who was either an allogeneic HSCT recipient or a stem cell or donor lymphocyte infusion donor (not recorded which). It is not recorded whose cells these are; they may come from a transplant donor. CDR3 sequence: CASSQLTNPGEEKLFF. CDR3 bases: TGTGCCAGCAGCCAACTTACAAACCCTGGGGAAGAAAAACTGTTTTTT.